The 9 T cell receptor beta chains reported below all come from one sample, sequenced in a study of blood T cell repertoires in COVID-19. The repertoire was sequenced with immunoSEQ multiplex PCR; TCRdb's copy has only in-frame clones and lacks some. Here the sample spans approximately 110,000 clones, approximately 85% being singletons. The sample was peripheral blood. Receptors were obtained from a man in his forties or fifties with acute or convalescent COVID-19.

The J gene is TRBJ2-1, the V gene TRBV11-3, with TRBD1 matching over 8 bases. The CDR3 is 14 amino acids. Trimming at V came to 4 bases and at J to 3 bases, leaving 2 bases not matched to a gene. Germline assignment: CDR1 SGHNT and CDR2 YENEEA. CDR3 residues: CASSSQGGYNEQFF. The DNA for the CDR3 is TGTGCCAGCAGCTCACAGGGGGGCTACAATGAGCAGTTCTTC.

This rearrangement joins TRBV2 to TRBJ1-5; 8 nucleotides match TRBD1. After removal of 4 bases from V and 2 bases from J, the junction contained 4 bases not matched to a gene. In germline, CDR1 is SNHLY, CDR2 FYNNEI. This CDR3 is 15 amino acids long. The CDR3 spells CASSGQGFGNQPQHF. The CDR3 DNA reads TGTGCCAGCAGTGGACAGGGGTTTGGCAATCAGCCCCAGCATTTT.

This clone was recorded at least ten times. The V call is TRBV2, the J call TRBJ1-5; 7 bases are shared with TRBD1. Losses at the gene ends were 7 bases for V and 0 bases for J; bases not matched to a gene: 6. The CDR3 covers 15 residues. Germline V gene data show CDR1 as SNHLY and CDR2 as FYNNEI. CDR3 region: CASTGQTHSNQPQHF. The CDR3 nucleotides are TGTGCCAGCACGGGACAGACACATAGCAATCAGCCCCAGCATTTT.

V is TRBV2 and J is TRBJ1-5, with TRBD1 matching 9 bases. The CDR3 is 15 amino acids. The V segment lost 6 bases and the J segment 1 base; nucleotides outside the gene matches: 4. From germline, CDR1 is SNHLY and CDR2 FYNNEI. CDR3 sequence reads: CASSQGQGSNQPQHF. In DNA, the CDR3 is TGTGCCAGCAGCCAGGGACAGGGAAGCAATCAGCCCCAGCATTTT.

The rearrangement links TRBV5-1 to TRBJ2-7, with 8 bases aligning to TRBD2. V lost 0 bases and J lost 0; bases outside the gene matches: 8. CDR1 is SGHRS, CDR2 YFSETQ, per germline. The CDR3 sequence is 17 residues long. DNA of the CDR3: TGCGCCAGCAGCTTGGCCCCCCGGGGGGGGAACTCCTACGAGCAGTACTTC. It translates to CASSLAPRGGNSYEQYF.

The rearrangement links TRBV18 to TRBJ1-2, with 7 bases that match TRBD1. The germline gives CDR1 KGHSH, CDR2 LQKENI. The V and J ends lost 1 base and 2 bases, in that order; junction bases with no gene match: 7. This CDR3 has 16 residues. In DNA form, the CDR3 reads TGTGCCAGCTCACCACGGGACAGCGACTCAAACTATGGCTACACCTTC. Its translation: CASSPRDSDSNYGYTF.

A few counts support this clone. V and J are TRBV2 and TRBJ1-2; TRBD1 agrees at 9 bases. CDR1 is SNHLY, CDR2 FYNNEI, per germline. V lost 9 bases to trimming and J lost 5 bases; unmatched junction nucleotides: 10. The CDR3 totals 14 residues. CDR3 nucleotides: TGTGCCAGTACCTGGACAGGGGAGGGGTATGGCTACACCTTC. Its protein product is CASTWTGEGYGYTF.

The rearrangement links TRBV5-1 to TRBJ2-6, with D tentatively TRBD1 (6 bases). The CDR3 is 15 residues long. V was trimmed by 1 base and J by 2 bases, leaving 7 bases between them. Germline V CDR1 and CDR2: SGHRS, YFSETQ. The CDR3, as DNA: TGCGCCAGCAGCTTGACAGGGCCTGGGGCCAACGTCCTGACTTTC. It yields the protein CASSLTGPGANVLTF.

This clone has a single count. J is TRBJ2-2 and V is TRBV5-1; D gene ambiguous. Germline V gene lookup returns CDR1 SGHRS and CDR2 YFSETQ. This CDR3 has 13 amino acids. Trimming pared 1 base from V and 3 bases from J, leaving 4 bases between. The CDR3 DNA reads as TGCGCCAGCAGCTTGTCGGACACCGGGGAGCTGTTTTTT. It yields the protein CASSLSDTGELFF.